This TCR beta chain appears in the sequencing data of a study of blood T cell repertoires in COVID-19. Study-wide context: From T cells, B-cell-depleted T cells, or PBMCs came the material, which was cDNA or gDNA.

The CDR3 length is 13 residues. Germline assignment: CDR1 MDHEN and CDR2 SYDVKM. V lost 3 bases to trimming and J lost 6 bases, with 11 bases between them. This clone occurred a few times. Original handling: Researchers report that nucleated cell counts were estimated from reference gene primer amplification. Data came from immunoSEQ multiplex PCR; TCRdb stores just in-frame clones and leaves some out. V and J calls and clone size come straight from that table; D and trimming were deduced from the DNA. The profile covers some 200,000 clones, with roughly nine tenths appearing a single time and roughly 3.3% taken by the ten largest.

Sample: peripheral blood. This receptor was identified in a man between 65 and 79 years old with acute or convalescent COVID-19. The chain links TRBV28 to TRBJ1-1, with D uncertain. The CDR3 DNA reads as TGTGCCAGCAGTTTTACAGATCGAGCTGAAGCTTTCTTT. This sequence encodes CASSFTDRAEAFF.